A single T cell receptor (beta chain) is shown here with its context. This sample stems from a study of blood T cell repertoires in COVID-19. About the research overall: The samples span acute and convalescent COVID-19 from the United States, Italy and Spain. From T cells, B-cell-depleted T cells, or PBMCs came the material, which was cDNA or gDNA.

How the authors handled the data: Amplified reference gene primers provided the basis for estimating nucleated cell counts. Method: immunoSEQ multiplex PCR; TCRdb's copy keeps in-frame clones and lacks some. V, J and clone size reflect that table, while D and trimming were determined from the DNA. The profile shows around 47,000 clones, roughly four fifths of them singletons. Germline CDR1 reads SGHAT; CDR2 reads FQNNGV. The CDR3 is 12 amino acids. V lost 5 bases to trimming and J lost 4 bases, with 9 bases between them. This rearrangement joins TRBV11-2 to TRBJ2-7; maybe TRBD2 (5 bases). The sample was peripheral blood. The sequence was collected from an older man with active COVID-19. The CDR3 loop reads CASSPGGYEQYF. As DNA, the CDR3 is TGTGCCAGCAGCCCCGGCGGGTACGAGCAGTACTTC.